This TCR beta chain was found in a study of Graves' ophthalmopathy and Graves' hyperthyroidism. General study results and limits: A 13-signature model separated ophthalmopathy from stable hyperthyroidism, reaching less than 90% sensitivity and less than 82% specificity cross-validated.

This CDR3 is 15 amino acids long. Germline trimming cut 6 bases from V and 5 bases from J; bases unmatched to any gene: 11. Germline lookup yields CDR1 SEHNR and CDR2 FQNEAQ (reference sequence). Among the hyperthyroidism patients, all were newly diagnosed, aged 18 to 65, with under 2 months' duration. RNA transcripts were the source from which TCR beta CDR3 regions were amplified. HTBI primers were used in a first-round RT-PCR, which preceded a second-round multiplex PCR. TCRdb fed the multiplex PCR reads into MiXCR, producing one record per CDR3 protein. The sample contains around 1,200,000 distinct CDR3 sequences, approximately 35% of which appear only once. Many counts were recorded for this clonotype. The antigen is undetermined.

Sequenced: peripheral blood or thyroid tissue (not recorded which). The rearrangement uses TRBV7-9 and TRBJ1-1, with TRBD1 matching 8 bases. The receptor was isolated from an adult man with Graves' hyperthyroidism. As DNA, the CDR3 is TGTGCCAGCAGTCCCGGACAGGGTGGGCGAACTGAAGCTTTCTTT. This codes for CASSPGQGGRTEAFF. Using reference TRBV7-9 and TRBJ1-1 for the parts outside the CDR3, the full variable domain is DTGVSQNPRHKITKRGQNVTFRCDPISEHNRLYWYRQTLGQGPEFLTYFQNEAQLEKSRLLSDRFSAERPKGSFSTLEIQRTEQGDSAMYLCASSPGQGGRTEAFFGQGTRLTVV.